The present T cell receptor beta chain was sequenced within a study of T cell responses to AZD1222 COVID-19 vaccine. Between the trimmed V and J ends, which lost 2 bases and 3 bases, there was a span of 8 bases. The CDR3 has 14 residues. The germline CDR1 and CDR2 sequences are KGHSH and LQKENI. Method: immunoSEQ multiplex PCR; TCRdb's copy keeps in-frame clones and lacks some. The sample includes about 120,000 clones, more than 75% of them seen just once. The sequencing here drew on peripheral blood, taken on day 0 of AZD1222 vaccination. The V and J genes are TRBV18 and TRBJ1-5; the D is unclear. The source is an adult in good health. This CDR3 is CASSPIGLNQPQHF. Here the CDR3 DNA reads TGTGCCAGCTCACCAATCGGCCTCAATCAGCCCCAGCATTTT.